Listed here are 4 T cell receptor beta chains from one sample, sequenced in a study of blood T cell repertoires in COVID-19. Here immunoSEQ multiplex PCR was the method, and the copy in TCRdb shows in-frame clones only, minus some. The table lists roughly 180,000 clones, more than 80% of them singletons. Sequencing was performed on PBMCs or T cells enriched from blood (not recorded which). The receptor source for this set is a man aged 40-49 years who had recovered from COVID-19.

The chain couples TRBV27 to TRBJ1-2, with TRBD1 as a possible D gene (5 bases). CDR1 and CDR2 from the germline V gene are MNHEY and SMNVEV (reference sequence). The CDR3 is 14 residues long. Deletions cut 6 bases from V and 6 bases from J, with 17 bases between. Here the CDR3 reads CASRPGQGGDGYTF. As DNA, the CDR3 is TGTGCCAGCAGACCGGGGCAGGGAGGCGATGGCTACACCTTC.

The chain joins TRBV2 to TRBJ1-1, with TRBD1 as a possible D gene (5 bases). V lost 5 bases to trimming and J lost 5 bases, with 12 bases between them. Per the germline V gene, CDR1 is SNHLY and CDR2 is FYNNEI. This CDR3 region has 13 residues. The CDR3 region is CASSRRVETEAFF. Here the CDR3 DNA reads TGTGCCAGCAGTCGCAGGGTCGAAACTGAAGCTTTCTTT.

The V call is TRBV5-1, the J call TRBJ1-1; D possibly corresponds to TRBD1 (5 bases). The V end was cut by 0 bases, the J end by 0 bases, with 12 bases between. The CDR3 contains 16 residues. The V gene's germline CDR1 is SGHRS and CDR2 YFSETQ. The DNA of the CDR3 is TGCGCCAGCAGCTTGGGTAGGGGCGCAATGAACACTGAAGCTTTCTTT. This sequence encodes CASSLGRGAMNTEAFF.

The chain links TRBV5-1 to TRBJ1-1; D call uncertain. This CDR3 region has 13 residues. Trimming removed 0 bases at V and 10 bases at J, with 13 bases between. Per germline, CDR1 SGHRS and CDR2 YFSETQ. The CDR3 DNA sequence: TGCGCCAGCAGCTTGGAACGAAGAAGCGGAGCTTTCTTT. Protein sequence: CASSLERRSGAFF. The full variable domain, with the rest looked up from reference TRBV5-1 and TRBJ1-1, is KAGVTQTPRYLIKTRGQQVTLSCSPISGHRSVSWYQQTPGQGLQFLFEYFSETQRNKGNFPGRFSGRQFSNSRSEMNVSTLELGDSALYLCASSLERRSGAFFGQGTRLTVV.